The present TCR beta chain was sequenced within a study of T cell repertoires in cytomegalovirus infection. This clonotype showed up just a few times. Its antigen is unknown. Using its own MiXCR run on the reads, TCRdb lists one record per CDR3 protein. The repertoire holds 50,000 to 55,000 distinct CDR3 sequences, with more than 15% as singletons. The V gene lost 5 bases and the J gene lost 7 bases, with 20 bases spanning the gap. In germline, CDR1 is SGHTA, CDR2 FQGNSA. CDR3 length: 15 amino acids. The sample consisted of CD8+ T cells from cultured PBMCs, taken from culture after CMV antigen stimulation. The chain uses TRBV7-2 and TRBJ1-2; D call uncertain. This receptor was identified in a human donor in good health (CMV status not recorded). Some clones in this sample may be carry-over from other donors' samples. CDR3 sequence: CASSPPGRWEGGYTF. The DNA of the CDR3 is TGTGCCAGCAGCCCCCCCGGAAGGTGGGAGGGTGGCTACACCTTC.